The sequence of this TCR beta chain was determined in a study of blood T cell repertoires in COVID-19 (TCRdb year 2020). In the study overall: Samples from collaborators originated in the United States, Italy and Spain and spanned both the acute and convalescent phases of COVID-19. The prospective study material was composed of cDNA or gDNA derived from T cells, B-cell-depleted T cells, or PBMCs. The dataset comprised deeply sampled blood TCRbeta repertoires from subjects exposed to, actively infected with, or recovered from COVID-19. The repertoires were made available in a free public database intended to serve as a resource for research on the immune response to SARS-CoV-2. The samples were drawn from the first 160 participants of the ongoing ImmuneRACE study and from 1,200 or so subjects provided by 6 global collaborators. Sample metadata almost always included a de-identified subject ID, COVID-19 status, age in years and sex. Where available, HLA class I and class II types were obtained from metadata supplied by the sample provider rather than from assay-based typing. The research as a whole found: The amount of clinical and demographic metadata varied by source and participant and was provided uncurated.

As for this clone: It lacks a known antigen. No base-level quality is on record; no much larger clone is a single base apart.

TCRbeta CDR3 regions were amplified from genomic DNA using the immunoSEQ Assay, a bias-controlled multiplex PCR. The authors' pipeline ran thus. The number of nucleated cells in each sample was estimated from the amplification of reference gene primers within the assay. Sequence reads were collapsed and filtered to measure the absolute abundance of every unique TCRbeta CDR3 rearrangement. For each sample, productive Simpson clonality was calculated as the square root of Simpson's diversity index across productive rearrangements. The table was pulled from immuneACCESS by TCRdb, which kept in-frame rearrangements only. Such tables lose some clones; where checked, under half of the loss comes from unresolved V genes, and the rest has no known cause. The DNA was the basis for D and trimming; V, J and clone size are from that table. The sample table contains 100,000 to 120,000 clones; only one count was recorded for approximately 88% of them. In total, the top ten clones hold approximately 8.1% of the sample.

Collaborating institutions collected whole blood in K2EDTA tubes following their own protocols. Collaborator samples were shipped for TCRbeta analysis as frozen whole blood, isolated PBMCs, or DNA extracted from either sample type. Per the germline V gene, KGHDR is the CDR1 and SFDVKD is the CDR2. From cysteine to phenylalanine, the CDR3 is 15 amino acids long. Just the 45-base CDR3 DNA is kept, in frame starting at base 1. V drops 10 bases and J drops 2 bases, leaving 17 bases in between. This receptor was identified in a woman aged 40 to 50 with acute or convalescent COVID-19. The chain couples TRBV24-1 to TRBJ2-1; 5 matching bases give a weak D call of TRBD1. The sequencing input was peripheral blood. The CDR3 here reads CATRQWPTPYNEQFF. The DNA sequence is as follows: TGTGCCACGCGACAGTGGCCAACTCCCTACAATGAGCAGTTCTTC.